Each of the 23 T cell receptor beta chains below was sequenced from the same sample in a study of CD8 T cells in ankylosing spondylitis. Study results and limitations: There was a TCR beta motif, made of eight highly homologous variants, that appeared characteristic of ankylosing spondylitis blood.

TCRdb reprocessed the 5' RACE reads with MiXCR, giving one entry per CDR3 protein. The repertoire holds more than 500,000 distinct CDR3 sequences, roughly 5% seen once, with 3% to 4% in the top ten. These receptors have no known antigen. The source material was blood, either unsorted or a sorted T cell fraction (not recorded which). The receptor set was obtained from a male donor with ankylosing spondylitis.

In its sample, this clonotype was seen many times. The J gene is TRBJ1-1, the V gene TRBV12-3 or TRBV12-4; D gene ambiguous. This CDR3 region has 14 residues. V lost 5 bases, J lost 1 base, and 11 bases lay in between. The CDR3 region has the DNA TGTGCCAGCAGTAATTGGCAGTCGAACACTGAAGCTTTCTTT. Amino acids: CASSNWQSNTEAFF.

This clonotype was detected many times. The J gene is TRBJ1-2, the V gene TRBV14; no clear D gene. V lost 1 base and J 5 bases, leaving 11 bases between the germline ends. This CDR3 is built from 14 residues. Germline CDR1 and CDR2: SGHDN and FVKESK. CDR3 loop: CASSQAAGPYGYTF. CDR3 nucleotides: TGTGCCAGCAGCCAAGCAGCAGGACCTTATGGCTACACCTTC.

There are many counts of this clonotype. The gene calls are TRBV7-3 and TRBJ2-2; D might be TRBD2 (6 bases). V was shortened by 2 bases and J by 3 bases, with 13 bases between the two germline ends. CDR1 SGHTA and CDR2 FQGTGA come from the germline V gene. This CDR3 has 16 residues. CDR3 DNA sequence: TGTGCCAGCAGCTTAGTGACTAGGGGAGACACCGGGGAGCTGTTTTTT. Protein product: CASSLVTRGDTGELFF. The variable domain in full, with the rest retrieved from reference TRBV7-3 and TRBJ2-2, is GAGVSQTPSNKVTEKGKYVELRCDPISGHTALYWYRQSLGQGPEFLIYFQGTGAADDSGLPNDRFFAVRPEGSVSTLKIQRTERGDSAVYLCASSLVTRGDTGELFFGEGSRLTVL.

This clonotype was seen many times. This sequence joins TRBV7-2 and TRBJ2-1, with 15 bases matching TRBD2. This CDR3 spans 15 amino acids. Germline V lookup: CDR1 SGHTA, CDR2 FQGNSA. V was clipped by 6 bases and J by 8 bases; unmatched bases: 5. For the CDR3, the DNA is TGTGCCAGCAGTAGGACTAGCGGGAGGGCCTATGAGCAGTTCTTC. As protein: CASSRTSGRAYEQFF.

With regard to this clonotype: This may arise from a read error, as a much more abundant clone is one base away. J is TRBJ2-7 and V is TRBV20-1; D remains unclear. Trimming cost V 6 bases and J 3 bases, with 15 bases left between them. Germline loops: CDR1 DFQATT, CDR2 SNEGSKA (reference sequence). The CDR3 sequence is 13 residues long. The CDR3, as DNA: TGCAGTGCGTTGACGGTTGGGATCTACGAGCAGTACTTC. Amino acids: CSALTVGIYEQYF.

V is TRBV7-2 and J is TRBJ2-1; 7 positions agree with TRBD2. CDR1 and CDR2 (germline): SGHTA, FQGNSA. The CDR3 spans 16 residues. V lost 5 bases, J lost 1 base, and 8 bases stayed unmatched. The CDR3 DNA is TGTGCCAGCAGCCGATTTAGCGGGCCATCCTACAATGAGCAGTTCTTC. This codes for CASSRFSGPSYNEQFF. Together with reference TRBV7-2 and TRBJ2-1, the CDR3 gives the full variable domain: GAGVSQSPSNKVTEKGKDVELRCDPISGHTALYWYRQSLGQGLEFLIYFQGNSAPDKSGLPSDRFSAERTGGSVSTLTIQRTQQEDSAVYLCASSRFSGPSYNEQFFGPGTRLTVL.

This clonotype showed up many times. V and J are TRBV6-2 or TRBV6-3 and TRBJ2-2; 10 bases fit TRBD2. V shed 2 bases and J 6 bases; nucleotides not matched to a gene: 15. Germline-derived CDR1 and CDR2 are MNHEY and SVGEGT. CDR3 length equals 19 residues. Here the CDR3 DNA reads TGTGCCAGCAGTTACCGAATCCCCGCTAGCGGGAGACCCGCCGGGGAGCTGTTTTTT. Its protein product is CASSYRIPASGRPAGELFF.

The chain has TRBV20-1 and TRBJ2-7; D might be TRBD1 (5 bases). Trimming took 0 bases from V and 2 from J, leaving 17 bases between them. The CDR3 totals 16 residues. Per germline, CDR1 DFQATT and CDR2 SNEGSKA (reference sequence). The CDR3 region is CSARDRRQGLPYEQYF. CDR3 DNA sequence: TGCAGTGCTAGAGATCGACGGCAGGGATTACCCTACGAGCAGTACTTC.

This clonotype has a count of ten or more. This chain connects TRBV7-2 to TRBJ1-3; 8 nucleotides match TRBD1. The V gene end was trimmed by 1 base and the J gene end by 6 bases; junction bases not matched to a gene: 2. The CDR3 runs to 14 residues. Germline CDR1 and CDR2: SGHTA and FQGNSA. CDR3 coding DNA: TGTGCCAGCAGCTTAGACAGGGGGAAAAACACCATATATTTT. Translated: CASSLDRGKNTIYF.

In this sample, this clonotype turned up many times. The J gene is TRBJ1-2, the V gene TRBV5-6; tentatively, D is TRBD1 (6 bases). Germline CDR1 and CDR2: SGHDT and YYEEEE. Trimming pared 5 bases from V and 8 bases from J, leaving 16 bases between. The CDR3 runs 13 residues. Here the CDR3 reads CASRPRGLGGYTF. The CDR3 bases are TGTGCCAGCAGACCCAGGGGTTTAGGAGGCTACACCTTC. Supplemented by reference TRBV5-6 and TRBJ1-2, the full variable domain reads DAGVTQSPTHLIKTRGQQVTLRCSPKSGHDTVSWYQQALGQGPQFIFQYYEEEERQRGNFPDRFSGHQFPNYSSELNVNALLLGDSALYLCASRPRGLGGYTFGSGTRLTVV.

This clonotype was recorded many times. This rearrangement joins TRBV7-2 to TRBJ2-3; 7 bases fit TRBD2. V trimming: 4 bases; J trimming: 0 bases; junction bases outside the gene matches: 10. CDR1 is SGHTA, CDR2 FQGNSA, per germline. The length of the CDR3 is 17 residues. CDR3 sequence: CASSSRRGSSSTDTQYF. The CDR3 DNA is TGTGCCAGCAGCTCACGGCGGGGGAGTTCTAGCACAGATACGCAGTATTTT.

This clonotype was seen ten or more times. This chain joins TRBV9 and TRBJ2-5; 7 positions agree with TRBD2. The length of the CDR3 is 16 residues. J lost 4 bases, V lost 1 base, and 10 bases had no gene match. Germline V gene lookup returns CDR1 SGDLS and CDR2 YYNGEE. The CDR3 loop is CASSVPSGVSGETQYF. In DNA, the CDR3 is TGTGCCAGCAGCGTACCCAGCGGGGTTTCGGGAGAGACCCAGTACTTC.

Ten or more counts support this clonotype. Since no conserved phenylalanine or tryptophan closes the CDR3, a read error is the likely cause. It is unclear where the CDR3 begins or ends on the DNA, so no DNA is shown, and the CDR3 is as TCRdb lists it. This chain links TRBV5-1 with TRBJ2-7; TRBD1 reflects the table's D call only, with no check against the DNA. Germline V gene lookup returns CDR1 SGHRS and CDR2 YFSETQ. The CDR3 is made up of 14 amino acids, end residues included. The CDR3 sequence: CASSPTPDREKEYL.

In this sample, this clonotype turned up a few times. This rearrangement joins TRBV7-3 to TRBJ2-3; D remains ambiguous. V dropped 3 bases and J dropped 5 bases, with 9 bases sitting between them. This CDR3 comprises 13 residues. Germline lookup yields CDR1 SGHTA and CDR2 FQGTGA. The CDR3 sequence is CASSFADGDTQYF. The CDR3, as DNA: TGTGCCAGCAGCTTCGCCGACGGAGATACGCAGTATTTT.

This clonotype was detected a few times. This chain connects TRBV2 to TRBJ2-7, with D possibly being TRBD1 (6 bases). The CDR3 covers 11 residues. The germline gives CDR1 SNHLY, CDR2 FYNNEI. The ends were cut back, 7 bases at V and 4 bases at J, with 8 bases in the middle. The CDR3 DNA reads TGTGCCAGCACCACAGGGTACGAGCAGTACTTC. This gives the protein CASTTGYEQYF.

This clonotype showed up just a few times. The J gene is TRBJ1-1, the V gene TRBV7-8; D gene ambiguous. There are 13 residues in the CDR3. Between the trimmed V and J ends, which lost 5 bases and 7 bases, there was a span of 14 bases. Per the germline V gene, CDR1 is SGHVS and CDR2 is FQNEAQ. The CDR3: CASSRPDGNEAFF. CDR3 bases: TGTGCCAGCAGCCGACCGGACGGGAATGAAGCTTTCTTT.

This clonotype was recorded a few times. The V and J genes are TRBV3-1 and TRBJ2-5; D not resolved. V was cut by 2 bases and J by 1 base, with 14 bases left in between. CDR1 is LGHDT and CDR2 is YNNKEL in the germline V gene (reference sequence). The CDR3 consists of 16 residues. The chain's CDR3 is CASSQRARRSQETQYF. CDR3 bases: TGTGCCAGCAGCCAAAGGGCCAGGAGATCCCAAGAGACCCAGTACTTC.

This clonotype was detected only a few times. V is TRBV6-1 and J is TRBJ2-7, with 7 bases lining up with TRBD1. The CDR3 has 15 amino acids. Looked up from germline, CDR1 is MNHNS and CDR2 is SASEGT. J was trimmed by 0 bases and V by 7 bases; bases with no gene match: 9. This CDR3 reads CASTVTGSHSYEQYF. The DNA of the CDR3 is TGTGCCAGCACTGTGACAGGGTCCCACTCCTACGAGCAGTACTTC.

This clonotype was detected many times. V is TRBV5-6 and J is TRBJ2-5; 10 nucleotides match TRBD2. Germline CDR1 is SGHDT and CDR2 is YYEEEE. CDR3 length: 17 amino acids. V was clipped by 3 bases and J by 0 bases; unmatched bases: 8. The CDR3 reads CASSSSGRDRYQETQYF. The CDR3 bases are TGTGCCAGCAGCTCCAGCGGGAGGGACAGGTACCAAGAGACCCAGTACTTC. Full variable domain (rest looked up from reference TRBV5-6 and TRBJ2-5): DAGVTQSPTHLIKTRGQQVTLRCSPKSGHDTVSWYQQALGQGPQFIFQYYEEEERQRGNFPDRFSGHQFPNYSSELNVNALLLGDSALYLCASSSSGRDRYQETQYFGPGTRLLVL.

The sample holds many counts of this clonotype. The chain carries TRBV24-1 and TRBJ2-1; TRBD1 aligns across 9 bases. The CDR3 contains 14 residues. Trimming removed 6 bases from V and 4 bases from J; junction bases left unmatched: 3. The germline CDR1 and CDR2 sequences are KGHDR and SFDVKD. The DNA of the CDR3 is TGTGCCACCAGTCGACAGGGGGGGTACAATGAGCAGTTCTTC. This sequence encodes CATSRQGGYNEQFF.

In its sample, this clonotype was seen many times. J is TRBJ2-2 and V is TRBV27; unclear D gene. Trimming left V 6 bases short and J 7 bases short, with 12 bases between. The CDR3 has 13 residues. Germline values: CDR1 MNHEY, CDR2 SMNVEV (reference sequence). As DNA, the CDR3 is TGTGCCAGCAGCCTGGTGGGAATCGGGGAGCTGTTTTTT. This codes for CASSLVGIGELFF.

This clonotype was found many times. V and J are TRBV15 and TRBJ2-2, with D perhaps TRBD2 (5 bases). The V end was cut by 8 bases, the J end by 0 bases, with 10 bases between. The CDR3 runs to 14 residues. Germline V gene lookup returns CDR1 LNHNV and CDR2 YYDKDF (reference sequence). The CDR3 loop reads CATSADSNTGELFF. For the CDR3, the DNA is TGTGCCACCTCGGCGGACTCGAACACCGGGGAGCTGTTTTTT.

This clonotype was recorded many times. The chain has TRBV15 and TRBJ1-5, with no clear D. Trimming removed 0 bases at V and 2 bases at J, with 8 bases between. From germline, CDR1 is LNHNV and CDR2 YYDKDF (reference sequence). The length of the CDR3 is 15 residues. The CDR3 DNA reads as TGTGCCACCAGCAGAGATCGGACCCGCAATCAGCCCCAGCATTTT. This translates into CATSRDRTRNQPQHF.